This T cell receptor (beta chain) was sequenced in a study of cytomegalovirus exposure and HLA in healthy donors. Across the study: The Caucasian-associated ancestry cluster held roughly 80% of a few hundred genotyped donors.

Study-level points and caveats: While the bulk of TCR sequences proved rare, some public TCRs turned up in many donors. It was shown in a later analysis that HLA-associated TCR beta chains were more clonally expanded than other, equally common chains.

PCR involved 60 Vbeta and 13 Jbeta primers. The protocol was immunoSEQ multiplex PCR, while the TCRdb copy is restricted to in-frame clones and leaves out a portion. The sample includes about 210,000 clones, roughly 80% seen only once; the top ten take roughly 5.5%. The CDR3 has 15 amino acids. V lost 7 bases and J 3 bases, leaving 17 bases between the germline ends. Germline CDR1 and CDR2: SGHDN and FVKESK. Details on this clone: Its target is unknown.

The rearrangement uses TRBV14 and TRBJ2-3; D possibly corresponds to TRBD2 (6 bases). This TCR was sampled from a man aged 35 to 55 in good health and CMV-seropositive. Sequencing used PBMCs. CDR3 DNA sequence: TGTGCCAGCAACCCCTGGCGGGATGGGACAGATACGCAGTATTTT. Its protein product is CASNPWRDGTDTQYF.